This TCR beta chain was captured in a study of T cell changes during pregnancy in multiple sclerosis. Assay used: immunoSEQ multiplex PCR; TCRdb lists only in-frame clones, some missing. The sample holds tens of thousands of clones; more than 85% are singletons and the top ten take 1.4%. The origin of this receptor is a female donor with multiple sclerosis, enrolled in a pregnancy study. The starting material was peripheral blood, obtained in the second trimester of pregnancy.

The CDR3, as DNA: TGTGCCAGCAGCCCGACAGGGAATGTAAATCAGCCCCAGCATTTT. Translated: CASSPTGNVNQPQHF. V is TRBV6-5 and J is TRBJ1-5; 7 bases agree with TRBD1. Germline CDR1 MNHEY, CDR2 SVGAGI. V dropped 6 bases and J dropped 4; count of bases not matched to a gene: 9. There are 15 residues in the CDR3.